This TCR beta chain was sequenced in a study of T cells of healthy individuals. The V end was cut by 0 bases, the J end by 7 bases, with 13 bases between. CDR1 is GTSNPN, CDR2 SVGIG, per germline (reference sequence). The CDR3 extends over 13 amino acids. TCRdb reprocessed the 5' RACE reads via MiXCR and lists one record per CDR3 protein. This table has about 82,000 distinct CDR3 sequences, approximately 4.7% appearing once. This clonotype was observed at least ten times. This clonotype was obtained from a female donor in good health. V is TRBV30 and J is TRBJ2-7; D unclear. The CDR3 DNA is TGTGCCTGGAGTGTACAAGGATCTTGGGAGCAGTACTTC. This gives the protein CAWSVQGSWEQYF.